The 18 T cell receptor beta chains below all came from one sample that was sequenced in a study of OX40 agonist ivuxolimab in advanced cancers. Measured with immunoSEQ multiplex PCR; TCRdb has only the in-frame clones, and not every one. The table has about 71,000 clones, roughly nine tenths seen once. The input for sequencing was CD4+ or CD8+ T cells sorted from blood, taken in a trial of the OX40 agonist ivuxolimab. These receptors originate from an adult with an advanced solid tumor such as melanoma, head and neck, liver or kidney cancer.

This clone is a singleton in its sample. The chain recombines TRBV2 with TRBJ1-4; no firm D call. Trimming removed 1 base at V and 8 bases at J, with 11 bases between. The CDR3 totals 14 residues. Germline lookup yields CDR1 SNHLY and CDR2 FYNNEI. CDR3 nucleotide sequence: TGTGCCAGCAGTGAAGTTTACCGGGGAGAAAAACTGTTTTTT. This sequence encodes CASSEVYRGEKLFF.

The genes are TRBV27 and TRBJ1-2, with no clear D. CDR3 size: 14 residues. The V end was cut by 4 bases, the J end by 6 bases, with 15 bases between. Germline V lookup: CDR1 MNHEY, CDR2 SMNVEV (reference sequence). CDR3 nucleotide sequence: TGTGCCAGCAGTTCGCCGGGAGGGTCGGATGGCTACACCTTC. It codes for CASSSPGGSDGYTF.

The chain has TRBV5-6 and TRBJ1-2, with D tentatively TRBD1 (5 bases). V lost 6 bases, J lost 2 bases, and 14 bases lay in between. The germline gives CDR1 SGHDT, CDR2 YYEEEE. The length of the CDR3 is 14 residues. For the CDR3, the DNA is TGTGCCAGCACCTCCGGGACGGGAAACTATGGCTACACCTTC. It yields the protein CASTSGTGNYGYTF. Supplemented by reference TRBV5-6 and TRBJ1-2, the full variable domain reads DAGVTQSPTHLIKTRGQQVTLRCSPKSGHDTVSWYQQALGQGPQFIFQYYEEEERQRGNFPDRFSGHQFPNYSSELNVNALLLGDSALYLCASTSGTGNYGYTFGSGTRLTVV.

This clone showed up just once. The chain carries TRBV5-4 and TRBJ2-7, with 11 positions matching TRBD2. There are 14 residues in the CDR3. Germline values: CDR1 SGHNT, CDR2 YYREEE (reference sequence). V lost 4 bases, J lost 3 bases, and 3 bases stayed unmatched. CDR3 bases: TGTGCCAGCAGCCAAGGACTAGCGGGCTACGAGCAGTACTTC. Amino acids: CASSQGLAGYEQYF.

The V gene is TRBV2, the J gene TRBJ2-7; the D is unclear. The CDR3 runs 13 residues. V was trimmed by 4 bases and J by 2 bases, leaving 9 bases between them. CDR1 is SNHLY, CDR2 FYNNEI, per germline. CDR3 sequence (DNA): TGTGCCAGCAGTGCTAGGCCCGCCTACGAGCAGTACTTC. Translation gives CASSARPAYEQYF.

This chain joins TRBV7-2 and TRBJ1-1, with D unclear. The V and J ends lost 0 bases and 1 base respectively, with 6 bases between them. The length of the CDR3 is 14 residues. Looked up from germline, CDR1 is SGHTA and CDR2 is FQGNSA. The chain's CDR3 is CASSLALANTEAFF. CDR3 nucleotides: TGTGCCAGCAGCTTAGCTCTGGCGAACACTGAAGCTTTCTTT.

V and J are TRBV4-2 and TRBJ2-7, with 7 nucleotides matching TRBD1. CDR1 LGHNA and CDR2 YNFKEQ come from the germline V gene. CDR3 length: 14 amino acids. V gave up 1 base and J gave up 5 bases; unmatched junction bases: 5. In DNA form, the CDR3 reads TGTGCCAGCAGCCAAGTAGGGGGCTATGACGAGCAGTACTTC. Translation: CASSQVGGYDEQYF.

This chain joins TRBV6-4 and TRBJ2-1; 7 nucleotides line up with TRBD2. In germline, CDR1 is MRHNA, CDR2 SNTAGT. V lost 6 bases to trimming and J lost 7 bases; unmatched junction nucleotides: 9. The CDR3 totals 14 residues. The CDR3 reads CASSPSGSTNEQFF. As DNA, the CDR3 is TGTGCCAGCAGCCCTAGCGGATCGACGAATGAGCAGTTCTTC.

This clone has a single count. The chain combines TRBV5-8 with TRBJ1-5; weak D call: TRBD1 (5 bases). V lost 2 bases, J lost 0 bases, and 6 bases lay in between. Germline V CDR1 and CDR2: SGHTS, YDEGEE. CDR3 length: 14 amino acids. The chain's CDR3 is CASSFGGSNQPQHF. The CDR3 DNA reads as TGTGCCAGCAGCTTCGGGGGTAGCAATCAGCCCCAGCATTTT.

This clone was recorded only once. The chain joins TRBV19 to TRBJ2-7, with a possible D match to TRBD2 (6 bases). Germline V gene sequence: CDR1 LNHDA, CDR2 SQIVND (reference sequence). Trimming took off 1 base at V and 3 bases at J, with 10 bases between the two ends. This CDR3 spans 14 amino acids. The CDR3 sequence: CASSIGGSGYEQYF. The CDR3 DNA reads TGTGCCAGTAGTATAGGAGGTAGCGGCTACGAGCAGTACTTC.

The chain couples TRBV27 to TRBJ1-5, with D tentatively TRBD1 (5 bases). CDR3 size: 13 residues. Germline CDR1 MNHEY, CDR2 SMNVEV (reference sequence). Trimming removed 0 bases at V and 5 bases at J, with 5 bases between. In DNA form, the CDR3 reads TGTGCCAGCAGTTTATCGACAGATCAGCCCCAGCATTTT. The encoded protein is CASSLSTDQPQHF.

This clone was seen only once. The chain couples TRBV27 to TRBJ2-7; D perhaps matches TRBD2 (5 bases). Germline values: CDR1 MNHEY, CDR2 SMNVEV (reference sequence). The CDR3 runs to 15 residues. V was clipped by 2 bases and J by 0 bases, with 11 bases between them. CDR3: CASSLRGMSSYEQYF. CDR3 nucleotide sequence: TGTGCCAGCAGTTTACGGGGTATGAGCTCCTACGAGCAGTACTTC.

The chain combines TRBV19 with TRBJ1-4; 11 bases map to TRBD1. The CDR3 is 19 amino acids. J gave up 0 bases and V 3 bases, and 9 bases lay outside the gene matches. Germline V gives CDR1 LNHDA, CDR2 SQIVND (reference sequence). The CDR3 nucleotides read TGTGCCAGTAGTATTGGGTACGGACAGGGGGCCGCAACTAATGAAAAACTGTTTTTT. The encoded protein is CASSIGYGQGAATNEKLFF.

The CDR3 DNA reads TGTGCCAGCAGCTATCGGACAGGGACCACGGGGGGGACCCAGTACTTC. Protein: CASSYRTGTTGGTQYF. V is TRBV13 and J is TRBJ2-5, with D possibly being TRBD1 (8 bases). With 4 bases removed from V and 7 bases from J, the gap between germline ends came to 22 bases. The germline gives CDR1 PRHDT, CDR2 FYEKMQ (reference sequence). The CDR3 is 16 residues long.

This clone was picked up one time. The gene calls are TRBV28 and TRBJ2-5, with D perhaps matching TRBD1 (5 bases). Germline V gene lookup returns CDR1 MDHEN and CDR2 SYDVKM. The CDR3 is made up of 14 amino acids. Trimming removed 3 bases from V and 1 base from J, with 9 bases in between. Here the CDR3 DNA reads TGTGCCAGCAGTTTTCTGGACATCCAAGAGACCCAGTACTTC. It encodes CASSFLDIQETQYF.

Only one count was recorded for this clone. The V and J genes are TRBV5-4 and TRBJ1-2; 7 bases match TRBD1. The germline CDR1 and CDR2 sequences are SGHNT and YYREEE (reference sequence). This CDR3 has 14 amino acids. J gave up 3 bases and V 2 bases, and 4 bases lay outside the gene matches. The CDR3 sequence is CASSLDRADYGYTF. The CDR3 DNA sequence: TGTGCCAGCAGCTTAGACAGGGCTGACTATGGCTACACCTTC.

This clone is a singleton in its sample. V usage is TRBV18 and J usage is TRBJ2-7; 9 nucleotides line up with TRBD2. The CDR3 extends over 15 amino acids. Trimming took 3 bases from V and 3 from J; bases not matched to a gene: 6. Germline V gene lookup returns CDR1 KGHSH and CDR2 LQKENI. The CDR3 loop reads CASSPPREGLYEQYF. CDR3 bases: TGTGCCAGCTCACCGCCGCGGGAGGGCCTCTACGAGCAGTACTTC.

The chain uses TRBV19 and TRBJ2-1, with D maybe TRBD2 (6 bases). The CDR3 runs to 14 residues. Germline lookup yields CDR1 LNHDA and CDR2 SQIVND (reference sequence). V lost 9 bases, J lost 5 bases, and 17 bases lay in between. The CDR3 nucleotides read TGTGCCAGCGAGCCGGGACTTTATAACAATGAGCAGTTCTTC. Translation gives CASEPGLYNNEQFF.